A selection of T cell receptor beta chains follows, all from one sample in a study of blood T cell repertoires in COVID-19. The repertoire was sequenced with immunoSEQ multiplex PCR; TCRdb's copy has only in-frame clones and lacks some. This sample has around 52,000 clones, with around 80% found just once. Material: peripheral blood. Receptors originate from a woman aged 80 or older with acute or convalescent COVID-19. CDR3s include the opening cysteine and the closing phenylalanine or tryptophan. D genes are given only for firm matches. A row's size may be missing; if present it is once, few, many or a size class.

clone_size	d_call	j_call	v_call	cdr3_nt	cdr3_aa
.	TRBD1	TRBJ1-1	TRBV12-3/TRBV12-4	TGTGCCAGCAGTTGGGACAGAATCACTGAAGCTTTCTTT	CASSWDRITEAFF
.	.	TRBJ1-2	TRBV6-5	TGTGCCAGCAGTCACCTGGATCAGGTTCGATATGGCTACACCTTC	CASSHLDQVRYGYTF
.	TRBD1	TRBJ1-2	TRBV27	TGTGCCAGCAGTCCCAAAAGGGACAGAGGGACCTATGGCTACACCTTC	CASSPKRDRGTYGYTF
.	TRBD2	TRBJ2-1	TRBV3-1/TRBV3-2	TGTGCCAGCAGCGGACGGGGGGGCCTAACACGAGAGCAGTTCTTC	CASSGRGGLTREQFF
.	.	TRBJ1-1	TRBV4-1	TGCGCCAGCAGCCAAGATCAGGGATTTGAAGCTTTCTTT	CASSQDQGFEAFF
once	TRBD1	TRBJ2-3	TRBV6-5	TGTGCCAGCAGGGGGGGACAGGGAACAGATACGCAGTATTTT	CASRGGQGTDTQYF
once	.	TRBJ2-3	TRBV5-1	TGCGCCAGCACCCAAATTCCGACTGTTGGAGATACGCAGTATTTT	CASTQIPTVGDTQYF
.	.	TRBJ2-7	TRBV10-2	TGCGCCAGTTCCAGGGCCTACGAGCAGTACTTC	CASSRAYEQYF
.	.	TRBJ2-5	TRBV11-2	TGTGCCAGCAGCTCCCTAGGGGGCCAAGAGACCCAGTACTTC	CASSSLGGQETQYF
.	.	TRBJ1-1	TRBV7-9	TGTGCCAGCAGCCAGTTTCGGGACACTGAAGCTTTCTTT	CASSQFRDTEAFF
medium-sized	.	TRBJ1-1	TRBV2	TGTGCCAGCTGGGGGGGAGTGAACACTGAAGCTTTCTTT	CASWGGVNTEAFF
.	TRBD2	TRBJ2-1	TRBV9	TGTGCCAGCAGCGTAGCGGTGAGCGGGAGCTACTCCTACAATGAGCAGTTCTTC	CASSVAVSGSYSYNEQFF
.	.	TRBJ1-1	TRBV19	TGTGCCAGTAGTATAATGGTCGGGAGATTGAACACTGAAGCTTTCTTT	CASSIMVGRLNTEAFF
.	.	TRBJ2-3	TRBV21-1	TGTGCCAGCAGCAAAGTACAGGGTGGGGGTAGCACAGATACGCAGTATTTT	CASSKVQGGGSTDTQYF
.	.	TRBJ1-5	TRBV19	TGTGCCAGTAGTATGGGGGCCGGGTTGGGCAATCAGCCCCAGCATTTT	CASSMGAGLGNQPQHF
.	TRBD1	TRBJ2-5	TRBV5-1	TGCGCCAGCAGCGAACAGGGGTCATCGTACTTC	CASSEQGSSYF
.	TRBD2	TRBJ2-3	TRBV27	TGTGCCAGCAGTTTATCGACGGGGGGGCTGCGGTATTTT	CASSLSTGGLRYF
.	TRBD1	TRBJ2-2	TRBV28	TGTGCCAGCAGTCGACCGGGACAGCCATTTCTCGGGGAGCTGTTTTTT	CASSRPGQPFLGELFF
.	.	TRBJ2-5	TRBV19	TGTGCCAGTAGTATAGCCGGGGAGACCCAGTACTTC	CASSIAGETQYF
.	TRBD1	TRBJ1-3	TRBV6-5	TGTGCCAGCAGTATGGGGGGACAGTGGGGAAACACCATATATTTT	CASSMGGQWGNTIYF
.	TRBD2	TRBJ2-2	TRBV6-4	TGTGCCAGCAGTGACTCGCCTGGACTAGCGGGAGGCGGGGAGCTGTTTTTT	CASSDSPGLAGGGELFF
once	TRBD1	TRBJ1-1	TRBV3-1/TRBV3-2	TGTGCCAGCAGCCCGGGAGGACAGGGGTTTCGAGGCACTGAAGCTTTCTTT	CASSPGGQGFRGTEAFF
.	TRBD1	TRBJ1-2	TRBV6-2/TRBV6-3	TGTGCCAGCAGTTACTCGAACAGGGGGCGCGTCAGCTATGGCTACACCTTC	CASSYSNRGRVSYGYTF
few	TRBD2	TRBJ2-3	TRBV5-1	TGCGCCAGCAGCTTGGCCGCGGCTAGCGGGAGACGGATGGATACGCAGTATTTT	CASSLAAASGRRMDTQYF
once	TRBD1	TRBJ2-7	TRBV7-8	TGTGCCAGCAGCCCGAGGCCTGGACAGGGTCCCTACGAGCAGTACTTC	CASSPRPGQGPYEQYF
.	TRBD2	TRBJ2-1	TRBV24-1	TGTGCCACGGGGAGGGGATGGAGTGAGCAGTTCTTC	CATGRGWSEQFF
few	.	TRBJ2-2	TRBV5-1	TGCGCCAGCACCTCTGGGGGGGCAGTCACCGGGGAGCTGTTTTTT	CASTSGGAVTGELFF
.	TRBD1	TRBJ2-5	TRBV7-2	TGTGCCAGCAGCACCAAACCAGGGGGAGAGACCCAGTACTTC	CASSTKPGGETQYF
.	TRBD1	TRBJ2-2	TRBV2	TGTGGTGGACAGGGGTCGATCACCGGGGAGCTGTTTTTT	CGGQGSITGELFF
many	TRBD2	TRBJ2-2	TRBV27	TGTGCCAGCAGCCCTTTCGGACTAGCGGAGAACACCGGGGAGCTGTTTTTT	CASSPFGLAENTGELFF
.	.	TRBJ2-1	TRBV29-1	TGCAGCGCCGCACGGAGCAGCTCCTACAATGAGCAGTTCTTC	CSAARSSSYNEQFF
.	TRBD1	TRBJ2-1	TRBV7-9	TGTGCCAGCAGCTTCAATACAGGGGGCAATGAGCAGTTCTTC	CASSFNTGGNEQFF
.	TRBD2	TRBJ2-7	TRBV28	TGTGCCAGCCTTCCGCGGGGGGTAGTATACGAGCAGTACTTC	CASLPRGVVYEQYF
.	TRBD1	TRBJ1-5	TRBV2	TGTGCCAGCGCGGGGACAGTGGATCAGCCCCAGCATTTT	CASAGTVDQPQHF
once	TRBD2	TRBJ2-2	TRBV3-1/TRBV3-2	TGTGCCAGCAGCCCCCGGGCAGCGGGAGGGTTCGGGGAGCTGTTTTTT	CASSPRAAGGFGELFF
.	.	TRBJ1-6	TRBV3-1/TRBV3-2	TGTGCCAGCAGCCAATGGAGCGACGGAGGTTCACCCCTCCACTTT	CASSQWSDGGSPLHF
.	.	TRBJ2-1	TRBV19	TGTGCCAGTAGTCGCGGTCAGGGCAGGCGAAACTACAATGAGCAGTTCTTC	CASSRGQGRRNYNEQFF
.	.	TRBJ1-6	TRBV29-1	TGCAGCGTTGCCACAAGGGACACGAATTCACCCCTCCACTTT	CSVATRDTNSPLHF
.	.	TRBJ1-4	TRBV6-2/TRBV6-3	TGTGCCAGCAGCTTTGGGACTCTTAATGAAAAACTGTTTTTT	CASSFGTLNEKLFF
.	.	TRBJ1-2	TRBV5-1	TGCGCCAGCAGCAACGTTTTAGGGGCTAACTATGACTACACCTTC	CASSNVLGANYDYTF
.	TRBD1	TRBJ2-1	TRBV28	TGTGCCAGCAGTTCAAAACAGGGGGCGAACCTCTACAATGAGCAGTTCTTC	CASSSKQGANLYNEQFF